These 25 T cell receptor beta chains came from one sample sequenced in a study of molecular identifiers for immune sequencing clone quantification. TCRdb called the PCR reads again in MiXCR, with one record for every CDR3 protein. The table lists about 640,000 distinct CDR3 sequences, just under 20% of them singletons. The sequenced material came from naive CD8+ T cells from blood, with Jurkat cell RNA spiked in. This sample's subset: FACS-sorted CD8+CD4-CCR7+CD45RA+ naive T cells. The receptors come from a human donor in good health. Some libraries in this study had Jurkat cell RNA spiked in.

There are many counts of this clonotype. The rearrangement joins TRBV30 to TRBJ1-3; D is unresolved. The CDR3 totals 12 residues. Trimming shortened V by 5 bases and J by 0 bases, and 5 bases separated the two germline ends. Germline V lookup: CDR1 GTSNPN, CDR2 SVGIG (reference sequence). Here the CDR3 reads CAWGPSGNTIYF. The CDR3 nucleotides read TGTGCCTGGGGTCCCTCTGGAAACACCATATATTTT.

This clonotype was recorded many times. As DNA, the CDR3 is TGCGCCAGCACCCTCACAGCGGTATCCTACAATGAGCAGTTCTTC. Translating gives CASTLTAVSYNEQFF. The chain has TRBV5-1 and TRBJ2-1, with D possibly TRBD2 on 5 matching bases. CDR3 length: 15 residues. CDR1 is SGHRS, CDR2 YFSETQ, per germline. The V gene lost 6 bases and the J gene lost 1 base, with 14 bases spanning the gap.

Many counts were recorded for this clonotype. The rearrangement joins TRBV4-1 to TRBJ2-7; possibly TRBD2 for D (6 bases). The CDR3 spans 15 residues. CDR1 and CDR2 (germline): MGHRA, YSYEKL. The V end lost 1 base, the J end lost 3 bases, and 13 bases lay between the germline ends. The CDR3 nucleotides are TGCGCCAGCAGCCAAGTTCCCTGGGGGGACTACGAGCAGTACTTC. Residues: CASSQVPWGDYEQYF.

A remark on this clonotype: A much larger clone lies a single base off, so this may be a read error. The chain is built from TRBV4-3 and TRBJ2-7; TRBD2 aligns across 9 bases. Trimming cost V 0 bases and J 2 bases; bases outside gene matches: 8. In germline, CDR1 is LGHNA, CDR2 YSLEER. The CDR3 has 17 residues. This CDR3 reads CASSQDHTTSGPYEQYF. CDR3 DNA sequence: TGCGCCAGCAGCCAAGATCATACCACTAGCGGGCCCTACGAGCAGTACTTC.

In its sample, this clonotype was seen many times. The CDR3 DNA is TGTGCCAGCAGCCTTGGACTCTCAGATACGCAGTATTTT. This codes for CASSLGLSDTQYF. The rearrangement joins TRBV7-9 to TRBJ2-3; D perhaps matches TRBD2 (5 bases). The ends were cut back, 5 bases at V and 4 bases at J, with 10 bases in the middle. The CDR3 is made up of 13 amino acids. In germline, CDR1 is SEHNR, CDR2 FQNEAQ (reference sequence).

Comments on this clonotype: The junction differs from germline at one of its ends, possibly a read error. The gene calls are TRBV13 and TRBJ2-5; 12 positions agree with TRBD2. The length of the CDR3 is 18 residues. CDR1 is PRHDT and CDR2 is FYEKMQ in the germline V gene (reference sequence). CDR3 in DNA: TGTGCCAGCAGCTCCCGACTAGCGGGGGCTCGGTGGGAAGAGGCCCAGTACTTC. It is translated as CASSSRLAGARWEEAQYF.

This clonotype was counted many times. This chain connects TRBV5-1 to TRBJ2-7; 8 bases match TRBD1. This CDR3 is 14 amino acids long. The junction had 7 bases not matched to a gene; V was cut back by 3 bases and J by 5 bases. The V gene's germline CDR1 is SGHRS and CDR2 YFSETQ. CDR3: CASSSGQGSDEQYF. The CDR3 DNA is TGCGCCAGCAGCTCCGGACAGGGTAGTGACGAGCAGTACTTC.

This clonotype was counted ten times or more. The chain couples TRBV4-1 to TRBJ1-1; D uncertain. Germline assignment: CDR1 MGHRA and CDR2 YSYEKL. This CDR3 contains 13 residues. The V end lost 0 bases, the J end lost 7 bases, and 9 bases lay between the germline ends. In DNA form, the CDR3 reads TGCGCCAGCAGCCAAGAGACGAAGTTTGAAGCTTTCTTT. Translated: CASSQETKFEAFF.

This clonotype came up many times. The rearrangement uses TRBV7-2 and TRBJ2-7, with D perhaps assigned TRBD1 or TRBD2 (5 bases each). CDR3 length equals 14 residues. V shed 1 base and J shed 4 bases, with 11 bases lying between them. Germline values: CDR1 SGHTA, CDR2 FQGNSA. In DNA form, the CDR3 reads TGTGCCAGCAGCTTAGGGTACAGGAGGTACGAGCAGTACTTC. Its translation: CASSLGYRRYEQYF.

The V gene is TRBV12-3 or TRBV12-4, the J gene TRBJ1-4, with 8 nucleotides matching TRBD1. V trimming: 10 bases; J trimming: 5 bases; junction bases outside the gene matches: 6. The CDR3 consists of 13 residues. The CDR3 DNA sequence: TGTGCCACAGGGGACAGGACGAATGAAAAACTGTTTTTT. It codes for CATGDRTNEKLFF.

This clonotype was counted between two and nine times. This may be a read error: a much more frequent sequence differs by one nucleotide. V usage is TRBV5-1 and J usage is TRBJ2-3; perhaps D is TRBD1 or TRBD2 (5 bases each). CDR1 and CDR2 (germline): SGHRS, YFSETQ. Trimming took 0 bases from V and 0 from J, leaving 11 bases between them. CDR3 length: 16 residues. The CDR3 sequence is CASSLGAGASTDTQYF. The CDR3 nucleotides are TGCGCCAGCAGCTTGGGGGCCGGGGCGAGCACAGATACGCAGTATTTT.

This clonotype has at least ten counts. This chain links TRBV19 with TRBJ1-1; 8 nucleotides align to TRBD1. Trimming cost V 7 bases and J 2 bases; bases outside gene matches: 6. Germline CDR1 is LNHDA and CDR2 is SQIVND (reference sequence). The CDR3 consists of 14 residues. The CDR3 bases are TGTGCCAGTATTTCGGGACAGGCAAACACTGAAGCTTTCTTT. It translates to CASISGQANTEAFF.

A few counts support this clonotype. The V and J genes are TRBV4-3 and TRBJ2-7, with 8 nucleotides matching TRBD2. The CDR3 is 16 amino acids. CDR1 is LGHNA, CDR2 YSLEER, per germline. The ends lost 0 bases at V and 4 bases at J; junction bases unmatched: 8. The CDR3 loop reads CASSQDKSGGLYEQYF. As DNA, the CDR3 is TGCGCCAGCAGCCAAGATAAAAGCGGGGGCCTTTACGAGCAGTACTTC.

This clonotype was seen repeatedly, ten times or more. The rearrangement links TRBV18 to TRBJ2-3; TRBD2 might be the D (5 bases). The CDR3 is 16 amino acids. Deletions cut 2 bases from V and 2 bases from J, with 14 bases between. Per germline, CDR1 KGHSH and CDR2 LQKENI. The CDR3 protein is CASSPGMAEDTDTQYF. Here the CDR3 DNA reads TGTGCCAGCTCACCAGGTATGGCGGAGGACACAGATACGCAGTATTTT.

This clonotype was counted at least ten times. The chain uses TRBV9 and TRBJ1-1; perhaps TRBD1 as D (6 bases). This CDR3 is built from 13 residues. Trimming stripped 3 bases from V and 4 bases from J, with 10 bases between. Germline CDR1 and CDR2: SGDLS and YYNGEE. This CDR3 is CASSEGGLTEAFF. Here the CDR3 DNA reads TGTGCCAGCAGCGAGGGGGGTCTCACTGAAGCTTTCTTT. The full variable domain, its missing parts supplied by reference TRBV9 and TRBJ1-1, is DSGVTQTPKHLITATGQRVTLRCSPRSGDLSVYWYQQSLDQGLQFLIQYYNGEERAKGNILERFSAQQFPDLHSELNLSSLELGDSALYFCASSEGGLTEAFFGQGTRLTVV.

This chain links TRBV19 with TRBJ2-1; D unresolved. V was shortened by 5 bases and J by 9 bases, with 11 bases between the two germline ends. Germline CDR1 and CDR2: LNHDA and SQIVND (reference sequence). The CDR3 runs 12 residues. DNA of the CDR3: TGTGCCAGTAGTTCCGGATATAGTGAGCAGTTCTTC. It yields the protein CASSSGYSEQFF. The complete variable domain, with remaining parts taken from reference TRBV19 and TRBJ2-1, reads DGGITQSPKYLFRKEGQNVTLSCEQNLNHDAMYWYRQDPGQGLRLIYYSQIVNDFQKGDIAEGYSVSREKKESFPLTVTSAQKNPTAFYLCASSSGYSEQFFGPGTRLTVL.

This clonotype was seen repeatedly, ten times or more. This chain connects TRBV10-1 to TRBJ2-3, with 11 bases identical to TRBD2. The ends lost 2 bases at V and 1 base at J; junction bases unmatched: 5. CDR3 length: 17 amino acids. Germline V gives CDR1 WNHNN, CDR2 SYGVQD (reference sequence). CDR3 protein: CASSEPASGGCTDTQYF. The CDR3, as DNA: TGCGCCAGCAGTGAGCCTGCTAGCGGGGGGTGCACAGATACGCAGTATTTT.

In this sample, this clonotype turned up many times. The chain links TRBV27 to TRBJ2-1; TRBD1 matches at 8 bases. The CDR3 runs to 16 residues. Per the germline V gene, CDR1 is MNHEY and CDR2 is SMNVEV (reference sequence). J was trimmed by 2 bases and V by 4 bases; bases with no gene match: 7. CDR3 region: CASSSQGVEAYNEQFF. For the CDR3, the DNA is TGTGCCAGCAGTTCACAGGGGGTGGAAGCCTACAATGAGCAGTTCTTC.

The sample holds many counts of this clonotype. The chain employs TRBV18 and TRBJ2-7, with 8 bases identical to TRBD1. The V gene end was trimmed by 3 bases and the J gene end by 5 bases; junction bases not matched to a gene: 9. CDR1 KGHSH and CDR2 LQKENI come from the germline V gene. The CDR3 is 15 residues long. Here the CDR3 reads CASSPPRTGYHEQYF. The CDR3 DNA follows: TGTGCCAGCTCACCCCCGAGGACAGGGTATCACGAGCAGTACTTC. Looking up the rest from reference TRBV18 and TRBJ2-7 gives the full variable domain: NAGVMQNPRHLVRRRGQEARLRCSPMKGHSHVYWYRQLPEEGLKFMVYLQKENIIDESGMPKERFSAEFPKEGPSILRIQQVVRGDSAAYFCASSPPRTGYHEQYFGPGTRLTVT.

This clonotype is a singleton in its sample. It may be a read error: a sequence one base away is much more abundant. This chain uses TRBV4-1 with TRBJ2-4; D remains unclear. Trimming removed 6 bases from V and 13 bases from J, with 22 bases in between. The CDR3 covers 14 residues. Per germline, CDR1 MGHRA and CDR2 YSYEKL. Written as DNA, the CDR3 is TGCGCCAGCAGGCTCGATAAGGGTTTCGGTGAGCAGTACTTC. Protein: CASRLDKGFGEQYF.

This clonotype occurred many times. This rearrangement joins TRBV29-1 to TRBJ1-1; D is unclear. This CDR3 is built from 11 residues. Trimming took off 5 bases at V and 2 bases at J, with 6 bases between the two ends. Germline loops: CDR1 SQVTM, CDR2 ANQGSEA. The CDR3 loop is CSVLGNTEAFF. The CDR3 nucleotides read TGCAGCGTTCTTGGCAACACTGAAGCTTTCTTT.

The chain carries TRBV11-2 and TRBJ1-5; no definite D call. The germline gives CDR1 SGHAT, CDR2 FQNNGV. Between the trimmed V and J ends, which lost 1 base and 1 base, there was a span of 8 bases. The CDR3 is 15 residues long. CDR3 sequence: CASSLGWASNQPQHF. DNA for the CDR3: TGTGCCAGCAGCTTAGGCTGGGCGAGCAATCAGCCCCAGCATTTT.

This clonotype was counted between two and nine times. The chain couples TRBV19 to TRBJ2-7; D may be TRBD1 (6 bases). Trimming left V 5 bases short and J 3 bases short, with 14 bases between. The CDR3 consists of 14 residues. Germline-derived CDR1 and CDR2 are LNHDA and SQIVND (reference sequence). CDR3 in amino acids: CASSEQGWGYEQYF. The CDR3 DNA follows: TGTGCCAGTAGTGAACAGGGATGGGGCTACGAGCAGTACTTC. Looking up the rest from reference TRBV19 and TRBJ2-7 gives the full variable domain: DGGITQSPKYLFRKEGQNVTLSCEQNLNHDAMYWYRQDPGQGLRLIYYSQIVNDFQKGDIAEGYSVSREKKESFPLTVTSAQKNPTAFYLCASSEQGWGYEQYFGPGTRLTVT.

This clonotype has ten or more counts. The chain joins TRBV14 to TRBJ2-7, with no clear D. The CDR3 extends over 14 amino acids. Trimming took off 1 base at V and 1 base at J, with 8 bases between the two ends. CDR1 SGHDN and CDR2 FVKESK come from the germline V gene. Written as DNA, the CDR3 is TGTGCCAGCAGCCAAGGTCGAGAATCCTACGAGCAGTACTTC. Translation: CASSQGRESYEQYF.

This clonotype was picked up one time. The rearrangement links TRBV12-3 or TRBV12-4 to TRBJ2-2; 8 positions agree with TRBD1. The length of the CDR3 is 16 residues. V lost 7 bases and J lost 2; bases outside the gene matches: 9. The CDR3 nucleotides are TGTGCCAGCAACCCCAGGGGGCCTCTAAACACCGGGGAGCTGTTTTTT. It specifies CASNPRGPLNTGELFF.